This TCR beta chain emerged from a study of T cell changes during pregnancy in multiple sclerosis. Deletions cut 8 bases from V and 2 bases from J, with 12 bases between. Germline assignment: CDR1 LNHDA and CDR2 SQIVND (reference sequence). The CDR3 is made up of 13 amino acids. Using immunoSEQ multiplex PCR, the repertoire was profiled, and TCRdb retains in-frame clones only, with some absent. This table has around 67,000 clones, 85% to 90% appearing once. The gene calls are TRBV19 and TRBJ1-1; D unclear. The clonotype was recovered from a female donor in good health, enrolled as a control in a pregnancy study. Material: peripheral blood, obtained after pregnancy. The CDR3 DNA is TGTGCCAGTTTCGAGAGAGGCAACACTGAAGCTTTCTTT. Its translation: CASFERGNTEAFF. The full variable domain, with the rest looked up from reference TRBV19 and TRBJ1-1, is DGGITQSPKYLFRKEGQNVTLSCEQNLNHDAMYWYRQDPGQGLRLIYYSQIVNDFQKGDIAEGYSVSREKKESFPLTVTSAQKNPTAFYLCASFERGNTEAFFGQGTRLTVV.